These 32 T cell receptor beta chains were sequenced from one sample in a study of cytomegalovirus exposure and HLA in healthy donors. The method was immunoSEQ multiplex PCR; TCRdb's version includes in-frame clones alone and lacks a portion of them. The table lists roughly 120,000 clones, approximately 94% of them singletons. The sample was PBMCs. These receptor sequences come from a young woman in good health and CMV-seronegative.

The chain joins TRBV6-6 to TRBJ2-2; 10 nucleotides match TRBD2. The trim removed 6 bases at V and 4 bases at J, leaving 5 bases unmatched. The CDR3 is 15 residues long. CDR1 and CDR2 from the germline V gene are MNHNY and SVGAGI (reference sequence). CDR3 sequence (DNA): TGTGCCAGCAGCCTAGCGGGAGTTAGCACCGGGGAGCTGTTTTTT. Its translation is CASSLAGVSTGELFF.

This clone was observed once. This sequence joins TRBV11-2 and TRBJ2-5; tentatively, D is TRBD2 (5 bases). The CDR3 extends over 13 amino acids. Trimming removed 1 base from V and 5 bases from J, with 8 bases in between. Germline CDR1 is SGHAT and CDR2 is FQNNGV. CDR3 residues: CASSLGAGETQYF. The CDR3, as DNA: TGTGCCAGCAGCTTAGGTGCGGGCGAGACCCAGTACTTC.

This chain links TRBV5-4 with TRBJ1-3; tentatively, D is TRBD1 (5 bases). The CDR3 extends over 17 amino acids. V was pared by 4 bases and J by 0 bases, with 17 bases between. The germline gives CDR1 SGHNT, CDR2 YYREEE (reference sequence). CDR3 sequence (DNA): TGTGCCAGCAGCCCAGGGCCGACGCCGAGCTCTGGAAACACCATATATTTT. This gives the protein CASSPGPTPSSGNTIYF. The variable domain in full, with the rest retrieved from reference TRBV5-4 and TRBJ1-3, is ETGVTQSPTHLIKTRGQQVTLRCSSQSGHNTVSWYQQALGQGPQFIFQYYREEENGRGNFPPRFSGLQFPNYSSELNVNALELDDSALYLCASSPGPTPSSGNTIYFGEGSWLTVV.

This clone was detected a few times. The chain links TRBV13 to TRBJ1-1; 7 bases fit TRBD1. V gave up 5 bases and J gave up 0 bases; unmatched junction bases: 9. CDR3 size: 16 residues. Looked up from germline, CDR1 is PRHDT and CDR2 is FYEKMQ (reference sequence). The CDR3 nucleotides are TGTGCCAGCAGCCCTACGACAGGGCGTATGAACACTGAAGCTTTCTTT. Translation: CASSPTTGRMNTEAFF.

The genes are TRBV27 and TRBJ1-2; the D gene is possibly TRBD1 (6 bases). Germline assignment: CDR1 MNHEY and CDR2 SMNVEV (reference sequence). The CDR3 runs to 14 residues. V was clipped by 4 bases and J by 8 bases, with 17 bases between them. The CDR3 bases are TGTGCCAGCAGTTCCAGTCAGGGGACGTGGGGCTACACCTTC. Amino acid sequence: CASSSSQGTWGYTF.

V is TRBV6-5 and J is TRBJ1-1; D call uncertain. Between the trimmed V and J ends, which lost 5 bases and 0 bases, there was a span of 4 bases. From germline, CDR1 is MNHEY and CDR2 SVGAGI. The length of the CDR3 is 12 residues. Here the CDR3 reads CASSTMNTEAFF. Here the CDR3 DNA reads TGTGCCAGCAGTACTATGAACACTGAAGCTTTCTTT.

The V and J genes are TRBV28 and TRBJ1-5; D is undetermined. The V and J ends lost 2 bases and 1 base respectively, with 9 bases between them. This CDR3 has 15 amino acids. Per the germline V gene, CDR1 is MDHEN and CDR2 is SYDVKM. The CDR3 DNA reads TGTGCCAGCAGTTTAACGCGGTCGAGCAATCAGCCCCAGCATTTT. This translates into CASSLTRSSNQPQHF.

The J gene is TRBJ2-6, the V gene TRBV7-9; D is unclear. Germline CDR1 SEHNR, CDR2 FQNEAQ (reference sequence). Trimming stripped 1 base from V and 2 bases from J, with 3 bases between. The CDR3 is 14 amino acids. Here the CDR3 DNA reads TGTGCCAGCAGCTTAGTTACTGGGGCCAACGTCCTGACTTTC. Amino acids: CASSLVTGANVLTF.

The chain links TRBV4-2 to TRBJ2-1; 9 nucleotides match TRBD2. From germline, CDR1 is LGHNA and CDR2 YNFKEQ. V lost 6 bases, J lost 9 bases, and 9 bases stayed unmatched. The CDR3 is 14 residues long. CDR3 loop: CASREAGGPIEQFF. The CDR3 region has the DNA TGTGCCAGCAGAGAGGCGGGAGGGCCGATTGAGCAGTTCTTC.

The chain joins TRBV28 to TRBJ2-1; D is possibly TRBD2 (5 bases). Per the germline V gene, CDR1 is MDHEN and CDR2 is SYDVKM. The ends were cut back, 7 bases at V and 0 bases at J, with 7 bases in the middle. The CDR3 has 13 amino acids. This CDR3 is CASTGSSYNEQFF. For the CDR3, the DNA is TGTGCCAGCACGGGAAGCTCCTACAATGAGCAGTTCTTC.

This chain connects TRBV15 to TRBJ2-5, with D possibly matching TRBD1 (5 bases). Trimming shortened V by 1 base and J by 3 bases, and 15 bases separated the two germline ends. Germline-derived CDR1 and CDR2 are LNHNV and YYDKDF (reference sequence). CDR3 size: 16 residues. Here the CDR3 reads CATSRGGRVSKETQYF. Here the CDR3 DNA reads TGTGCCACCAGCAGAGGGGGCAGGGTCAGCAAAGAGACCCAGTACTTC.

V gene TRBV7-9 combines with J gene TRBJ2-7; no clear D. Germline V gene data show CDR1 as SEHNR and CDR2 as FQNEAQ (reference sequence). This CDR3 has 12 amino acids. Between the trimmed V and J ends, which lost 7 bases and 3 bases, there was a span of 10 bases. This CDR3 is CASTSTVYEQYF. The CDR3 coding sequence is TGTGCCAGCACCTCCACTGTCTACGAGCAGTACTTC.

The chain links TRBV11-2 to TRBJ2-7, with D tentatively TRBD2 (5 bases). V lost 2 bases, J lost 6 bases, and 11 bases lay in between. The CDR3 totals 13 residues. Germline CDR1 reads SGHAT; CDR2 reads FQNNGV. CDR3 loop: CASSLSLGIEQYF. CDR3 coding DNA: TGTGCCAGCAGCTTATCTCTCGGGATCGAGCAGTACTTC.

This chain joins TRBV11-2 and TRBJ1-4, with unresolved D. From germline, CDR1 is SGHAT and CDR2 FQNNGV. The CDR3 loop spans 11 amino acids. V lost 5 bases, J lost 8 bases, and 6 bases lay in between. The CDR3 sequence is CASSVSEKLFF. CDR3 nucleotide sequence: TGTGCCAGCAGCGTAAGCGAAAAACTGTTTTTT.

CDR3 region: CASSQDRSAGAQYNEQFF. DNA of the CDR3: TGCGCCAGCAGCCAAGATCGGTCGGCAGGGGCTCAATACAATGAGCAGTTCTTC. The chain has TRBV4-1 and TRBJ2-1; possible D gene TRBD1, 6 bases. The germline CDR1 and CDR2 sequences are MGHRA and YSYEKL. CDR3 length: 18 amino acids. Trimming stripped 0 bases from V and 4 bases from J, with 19 bases between.

The chain recombines TRBV25-1 with TRBJ1-2; 7 positions agree with TRBD1. V was clipped by 4 bases and J by 4 bases; unmatched bases: 6. Germline assignment: CDR1 MGHDK and CDR2 SYGVNS. The CDR3 is 14 amino acids. The CDR3, as DNA: TGTGCCAGCAGTGGCGGGACAGATTTCTATGGCTACACCTTC. This gives the protein CASSGGTDFYGYTF.

The chain employs TRBV6-5 and TRBJ1-1; D is uncertain. This CDR3 is built from 15 residues. The germline V and J ends were trimmed by 6 bases and 0 bases, with 14 bases remaining between them. Germline V gene data show CDR1 as MNHEY and CDR2 as SVGAGI. The CDR3 DNA follows: TGTGCCAGCAGACTCACTTCAGGTCTGAACACTGAAGCTTTCTTT. Its translation: CASRLTSGLNTEAFF.

The V and J genes are TRBV6-1 and TRBJ1-2; D gene unclear. The ends were cut back, 2 bases at V and 1 base at J, with 11 bases in the middle. Germline-derived CDR1 and CDR2 are MNHNS and SASEGT. There are 15 residues in the CDR3. CDR3 coding DNA: TGTGCCAGCAGTGAACGTCGAGGCGGTAACTATGGCTACACCTTC. Encoded protein: CASSERRGGNYGYTF.

This chain joins TRBV29-1 and TRBJ1-5, with TRBD1 matching 9 bases. V shed 6 bases, J shed 3 bases, and the junction held 3 bases outside the gene matches. Per the germline V gene, CDR1 is SQVTM and CDR2 is ANQGSEA. This CDR3 is 13 amino acids long. The CDR3 reads CSVGDRANQPQHF. CDR3 DNA: TGCAGCGTAGGGGACAGGGCCAATCAGCCCCAGCATTTT.

The chain joins TRBV6-1 to TRBJ2-3, with D maybe TRBD2 (6 bases). The V end was cut by 7 bases, the J end by 0 bases, with 14 bases between. CDR3 length equals 15 residues. Per the germline V gene, CDR1 is MNHNS and CDR2 is SASEGT. CDR3 region: CASTTGDTSTDTQYF. CDR3 sequence (DNA): TGTGCCAGCACAACGGGGGATACTAGCACAGATACGCAGTATTTT.

This clone has only a few counts. This chain uses TRBV5-1 with TRBJ2-7, with 10 bases matching TRBD2. The CDR3 spans 15 residues. CDR1 and CDR2 from the germline V gene are SGHRS and YFSETQ. Trimming removed 0 bases from V and 3 bases from J; junction bases left unmatched: 3. This CDR3 is CASSLGLAGYYEQYF. The CDR3 DNA is TGCGCCAGCAGCTTGGGACTAGCGGGCTACTACGAGCAGTACTTC. The full variable domain, rest sourced from reference TRBV5-1 and TRBJ2-7, is KAGVTQTPRYLIKTRGQQVTLSCSPISGHRSVSWYQQTPGQGLQFLFEYFSETQRNKGNFPGRFSGRQFSNSRSEMNVSTLELGDSALYLCASSLGLAGYYEQYFGPGTRLTVT.

The chain employs TRBV30 and TRBJ1-1, with a tentative D call TRBD1 (5 bases). V lost 4 bases to trimming and J lost 4 bases, with 16 bases between them. The germline gives CDR1 GTSNPN, CDR2 SVGIG (reference sequence). CDR3 size: 14 residues. The CDR3 sequence: CAWTRSRGFTEAFF. As DNA, the CDR3 is TGTGCCTGGACCAGATCCCGGGGGTTCACTGAAGCTTTCTTT. Combining the CDR3 with reference TRBV30 and TRBJ1-1 gives the whole variable domain SQTIHQWPATLVQPVGSPLSLECTVEGTSNPNLYWYRQAAGRGLQLLFYSVGIGQISSEVPQNLSASRPQDRQFILSSKKLLLSDSGFYLCAWTRSRGFTEAFFGQGTRLTVV.

The chain uses TRBV19 and TRBJ1-2; D might be TRBD1 (6 bases). In germline, CDR1 is LNHDA, CDR2 SQIVND (reference sequence). The CDR3 loop spans 16 amino acids. V gave up 7 bases and J gave up 1 base, with 19 bases separating them. The DNA for the CDR3 is TGTGCCAGTACCCAAGAGGGCGGGGGGCTTAACTATGGCTACACCTTC. Translating it yields CASTQEGGGLNYGYTF.

The J gene is TRBJ1-4, the V gene TRBV30; no clear D gene. Germline V gives CDR1 GTSNPN, CDR2 SVGIG (reference sequence). Trimming took 3 bases from V and 0 from J, leaving 8 bases between them. The CDR3 totals 14 residues. This chain's CDR3 is CAWRDQATNEKLFF. The CDR3 DNA is TGTGCCTGGAGAGACCAGGCAACTAATGAAAAACTGTTTTTT.

V gene TRBV20-1 combines with J gene TRBJ2-1, with 7 bases matching TRBD1. This CDR3 spans 11 amino acids. The germline V gene encodes CDR1 DFQATT and CDR2 SNEGSKA (reference sequence). V shed 6 bases and J 7 bases; nucleotides not matched to a gene: 3. The CDR3 reads CSAQQGNEQFF. Written as DNA, the CDR3 is TGCAGTGCGCAACAGGGGAATGAGCAGTTCTTC.

V is TRBV6-4 and J is TRBJ1-6; D is unresolved. Trimming cost V 0 bases and J 10 bases, with 7 bases left between them. Germline V gene lookup returns CDR1 MRHNA and CDR2 SNTAGT. The CDR3 length is 13 residues. Here the CDR3 reads CASSDSTSSPLHF. Here the CDR3 DNA reads TGTGCCAGCAGTGACTCGACATCATCACCCCTCCACTTT.

This chain links TRBV5-1 with TRBJ1-1; TRBD1 matches 7 bases. Germline CDR1 is SGHRS and CDR2 is YFSETQ. Trimming removed 3 bases from V and 1 base from J; junction bases left unmatched: 6. This CDR3 region has 15 residues. In DNA form, the CDR3 reads TGCGCCAGCAGCTCGTCCCGGGACAGGAACACTGAAGCTTTCTTT. Translation gives CASSSSRDRNTEAFF.

The chain joins TRBV4-2 to TRBJ2-7, with D possibly matching TRBD1 (6 bases). Germline V gives CDR1 LGHNA, CDR2 YNFKEQ. V was pared by 0 bases and J by 0 bases, with 9 bases between. CDR3 length: 15 amino acids. The CDR3 loop reads CASSQDDRSSYEQYF. DNA for the CDR3: TGTGCCAGCAGCCAAGATGACAGGAGCTCCTACGAGCAGTACTTC.

This clone is a singleton in its sample. The chain is built from TRBV5-1 and TRBJ2-5; 8 nucleotides align to TRBD2. The CDR3 is 16 amino acids. CDR1 is SGHRS and CDR2 is YFSETQ in the germline V gene. V lost 4 bases and J lost 2; bases outside the gene matches: 10. The CDR3 protein is CASSPTGGQSQETQYF. The CDR3 coding sequence is TGCGCCAGCAGCCCCACGGGGGGGCAGTCTCAAGAGACCCAGTACTTC.

V gene TRBV6-5 combines with J gene TRBJ2-7, with D possibly matching TRBD1 (5 bases). The CDR3 sequence is 14 residues long. Trimming took off 4 bases at V and 4 bases at J, with 14 bases between the two ends. Germline assignment: CDR1 MNHEY and CDR2 SVGAGI. CDR3 region: CASSWGQLRYEQYF. CDR3 nucleotides: TGTGCCAGCAGTTGGGGCCAACTTCGGTACGAGCAGTACTTC.

The V and J genes are TRBV7-2 and TRBJ2-4, with 7 bases fitting TRBD2. This CDR3 is built from 13 residues. V trimming: 3 bases; J trimming: 5 bases; junction bases outside the gene matches: 1. In germline, CDR1 is SGHTA, CDR2 FQGNSA. The CDR3 DNA reads TGTGCCAGCAGCTTGGGGAGGGAAAACATTCAGTACTTC. It translates to CASSLGRENIQYF.

A note on this clone: Other DNA sequences in this sample translate to the same CDR3. The V call is TRBV30, the J call TRBJ1-5; D not certain. V was trimmed by 2 bases and J by 0 bases, leaving 5 bases between them. Germline CDR1 is GTSNPN and CDR2 is SVGIG (reference sequence). The CDR3 runs 13 residues. CDR3 coding DNA: TGTGCCTGGAGTCGCGATAGCAATCAGCCCCAGCATTTT. Its protein product is CAWSRDSNQPQHF.